This entry is about one TCR beta chain. Repertoires were generated with immunoSEQ multiplex PCR, while TCRdb's copy carries only in-frame clones and drops some. The sample holds some 5,100 clones; about 17% are singletons and the top ten take around an eighth. These data originate in a study of tumour-infiltrating T cells in Burkitt lymphoma. Study-level background: Productive clonality predicted overall and progression-free survival.

Sequenced input: tumor tissue. The TCR was taken from a human donor with diffuse large B-cell lymphoma.

The CDR3 coding sequence is TGTGCCAGCTCACAAGGGAGTTCCTATGGCTACACCTTC. It specifies CASSQGSSYGYTF. The V call is TRBV18, the J call TRBJ1-2; D call uncertain. Per germline, CDR1 KGHSH and CDR2 LQKENI. CDR3 length: 13 residues. V was trimmed by 4 bases and J by 4 bases, leaving 10 bases between them.